This TCR beta chain came from a study of somatic mutations in cytotoxic T cells in rheumatoid arthritis. There are 16 residues in the CDR3. Between the trimmed V and J ends, which lost 3 bases and 1 base, there was a span of 15 bases. The germline V gene has CDR1 MGHRA and CDR2 YSYEKL. TCRdb's copy holds only in-frame clones and misses some; the assay was immunoSEQ multiplex PCR. This sample has 15,000 to 20,000 clones, with approximately 82% found just once. The V call is TRBV4-1, the J call TRBJ1-1; D unclear. The sample taken for sequencing was CD8+ T cells sorted from blood. This sequence originates from a man between 18 and 29 years old with rheumatoid arthritis. The chain's CDR3 is CASSHTPEGPNTEAFF. In DNA, the CDR3 is TGCGCCAGCAGCCACACCCCCGAGGGCCCGAACACTGAAGCTTTCTTT.